Sequencing of this T cell receptor (beta chain) was carried out in a study of cytomegalovirus exposure and HLA in healthy donors. Study-wide findings and caveats: Associated with cytomegalovirus, according to the listing, were around 160 TCR beta chains.

Note on this clone: No antigen is known for it.

The data were produced by immunoSEQ multiplex PCR, yet TCRdb's version contains in-frame clones alone and is incomplete. The repertoire consists of roughly 100,000 clones, with approximately 90% occurring once and the leading ten covering 1.5% to 2%. The TCR was taken from a woman between 18 and 29 years old in good health and CMV-seropositive. The sequenced sample was PBMCs.

CDR3: CAISERKDMNTGELFF. In nucleotides, the CDR3 is TGTGCCATCAGTGAACGGAAAGACATGAACACCGGGGAGCTGTTTTTT. The chain couples TRBV10-3 to TRBJ2-2; D gene uncertain. The germline V gene has CDR1 ENHRY and CDR2 SYGVKD. V was clipped by 3 bases and J by 1 base, with 12 bases between them. CDR3 length: 16 amino acids.